The 5 T cell receptor beta chains given below trace back to one sample, sequenced in a study of CD8 T cells in Susac syndrome. RNA amounts of about 0.5 to 1 ug underwent reverse transcription with random hexamers. TCRdb re-called the immunoSEQ multiplex PCR reads with MiXCR, one entry per CDR3 protein. The data show roughly 330,000 distinct CDR3 sequences, about 92% seen once. The sequencing input was CD4+ T cells from PBMCs. The receptors stem from a human donor with multiple sclerosis.

The CDR3 here is CSVLWASGANVLTF. In DNA form, the CDR3 reads TGCAGCGTCCTGTGGGCCTCTGGGGCCAACGTCCTGACTTTC. This chain links TRBV29-1 with TRBJ2-6, with D unclear. Germline CDR1 reads SQVTM; CDR2 reads ANQGSEA. Trimming cost V 6 bases and J 0 bases, with 9 bases left between them. The CDR3 runs 14 residues. Drawing the rest from reference TRBV29-1 and TRBJ2-6, the complete variable domain is SAVISQKPSRDICQRGTSLTIQCQVDSQVTMMFWYRQQPGQSLTLIATANQGSEATYESGFVIDKFPISRPNLTFSTLTVSNMSPEDSSIYLCSVLWASGANVLTFGAGSRLTVL.

This clonotype appeared once. This chain connects TRBV6-5 to TRBJ2-1; 7 positions agree with TRBD2. CDR1 is MNHEY and CDR2 is SVGAGI in the germline V gene. The CDR3 totals 15 residues. After removal of 2 bases from V and 8 bases from J, the junction contained 9 bases not matched to a gene. The CDR3: CASSYVSAGEDEQFF. For the CDR3, the DNA is TGTGCCAGCAGTTACGTAAGTGCGGGGGAAGATGAGCAGTTCTTC.

V gene TRBV5-1 combines with J gene TRBJ1-2; 7 nucleotides agree with TRBD1. Germline-derived CDR1 and CDR2 are SGHRS and YFSETQ. The CDR3 runs to 15 residues. With 4 bases clipped from V and 4 bases from J, the junction kept 10 bases outside the gene matches. The CDR3 loop is CASSPGTDWPYGYTF. Here the CDR3 DNA reads TGCGCCAGCAGCCCAGGGACAGATTGGCCCTATGGCTACACCTTC.

This clonotype was observed once. The V call is TRBV19, the J call TRBJ2-6; D might be TRBD1 or TRBD2, each matching 5 bases. Germline CDR1 and CDR2: LNHDA and SQIVND (reference sequence). The CDR3 is 16 amino acids. V shed 5 bases and J shed 0 bases, with 11 bases lying between them. This CDR3 reads CASSPYGASGANVLTF. CDR3 DNA sequence: TGTGCCAGTAGTCCCTACGGGGCCTCTGGGGCCAACGTCCTGACTTTC.

This chain joins TRBV5-1 and TRBJ2-7; 9 bases map to TRBD2. The CDR3 spans 17 residues. Germline V gene sequence: CDR1 SGHRS, CDR2 YFSETQ. The V and J ends lost 4 bases and 5 bases, in that order; junction bases with no gene match: 16. CDR3 sequence: CASSPSFGGGRVHEQYF. CDR3 bases: TGCGCCAGCAGCCCCTCGTTCGGGGGCGGGAGGGTCCACGAGCAGTACTTC. The whole variable domain, filled in from reference TRBV5-1 and TRBJ2-7, reads KAGVTQTPRYLIKTRGQQVTLSCSPISGHRSVSWYQQTPGQGLQFLFEYFSETQRNKGNFPGRFSGRQFSNSRSEMNVSTLELGDSALYLCASSPSFGGGRVHEQYFGPGTRLTVT.